In its sample, the clone carrying this T cell receptor beta chain was seen once. A much bigger clone sits one base away, suggesting this may be a read error. V was clipped by 3 bases and J by 6 bases, with 15 bases between them. Germline-derived CDR1 and CDR2 are LGHNA and YSLEER. The CDR3 is 15 residues long. TCRdb used MiXCR to reprocess the RT-PCR reads, holding one entry per CDR3 protein. Here the sample spans about 680,000 distinct CDR3 sequences, over 12% being singletons. The sequence derives from a female donor in good health, serving as a healthy control. What was sequenced was memory CD4+ T cells from blood. J is TRBJ2-4 and V is TRBV4-3; D is unclear. The CDR3, as DNA: TGCGCCAGCAGCCAGGCCTGGAATTGGAGAAACATTCAGTACTTC. It yields the protein CASSQAWNWRNIQYF.